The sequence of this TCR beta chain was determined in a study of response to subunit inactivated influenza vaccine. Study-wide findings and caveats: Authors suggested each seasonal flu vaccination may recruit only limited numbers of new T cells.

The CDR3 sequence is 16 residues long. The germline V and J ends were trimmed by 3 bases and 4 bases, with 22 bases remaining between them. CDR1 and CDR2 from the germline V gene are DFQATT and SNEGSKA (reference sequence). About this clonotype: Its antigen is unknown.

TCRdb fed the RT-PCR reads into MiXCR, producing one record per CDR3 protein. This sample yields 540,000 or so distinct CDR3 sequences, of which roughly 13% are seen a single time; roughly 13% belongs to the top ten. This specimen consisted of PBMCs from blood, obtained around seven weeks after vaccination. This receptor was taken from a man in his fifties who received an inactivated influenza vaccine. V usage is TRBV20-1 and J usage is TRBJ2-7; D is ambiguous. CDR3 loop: CSASRGYPVKRYEQYF. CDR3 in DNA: TGCAGTGCTAGCCGAGGCTACCCAGTCAAGAGGTACGAGCAGTACTTC.